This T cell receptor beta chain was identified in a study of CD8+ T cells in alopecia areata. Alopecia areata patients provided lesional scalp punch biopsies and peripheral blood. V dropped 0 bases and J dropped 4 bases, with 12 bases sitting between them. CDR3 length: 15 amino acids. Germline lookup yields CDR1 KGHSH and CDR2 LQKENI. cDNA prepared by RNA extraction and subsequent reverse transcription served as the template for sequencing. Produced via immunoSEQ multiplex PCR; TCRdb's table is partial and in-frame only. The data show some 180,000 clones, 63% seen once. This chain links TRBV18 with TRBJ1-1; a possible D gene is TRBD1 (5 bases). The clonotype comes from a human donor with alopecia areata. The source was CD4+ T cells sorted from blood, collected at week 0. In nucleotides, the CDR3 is TGTGCCAGCTCACCACCGTTGACTGGGACCACTGAAGCTTTCTTT. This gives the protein CASSPPLTGTTEAFF.